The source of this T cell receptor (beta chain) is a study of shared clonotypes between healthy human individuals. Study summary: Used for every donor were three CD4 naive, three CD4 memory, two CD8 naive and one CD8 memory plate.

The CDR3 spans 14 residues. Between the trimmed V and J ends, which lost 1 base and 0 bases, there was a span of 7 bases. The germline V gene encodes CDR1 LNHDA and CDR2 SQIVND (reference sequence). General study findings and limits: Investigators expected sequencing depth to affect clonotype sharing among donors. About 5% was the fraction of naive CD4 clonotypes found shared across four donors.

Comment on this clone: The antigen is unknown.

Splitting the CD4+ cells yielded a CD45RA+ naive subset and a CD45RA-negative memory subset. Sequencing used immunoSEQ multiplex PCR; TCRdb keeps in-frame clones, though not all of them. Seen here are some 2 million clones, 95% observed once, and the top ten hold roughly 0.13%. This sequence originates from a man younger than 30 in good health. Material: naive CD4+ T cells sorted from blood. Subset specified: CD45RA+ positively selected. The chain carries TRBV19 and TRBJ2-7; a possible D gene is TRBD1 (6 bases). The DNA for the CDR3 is TGTGCCAGTAGTATAGGGGGGCACTCCTACGAGCAGTACTTC. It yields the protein CASSIGGHSYEQYF.